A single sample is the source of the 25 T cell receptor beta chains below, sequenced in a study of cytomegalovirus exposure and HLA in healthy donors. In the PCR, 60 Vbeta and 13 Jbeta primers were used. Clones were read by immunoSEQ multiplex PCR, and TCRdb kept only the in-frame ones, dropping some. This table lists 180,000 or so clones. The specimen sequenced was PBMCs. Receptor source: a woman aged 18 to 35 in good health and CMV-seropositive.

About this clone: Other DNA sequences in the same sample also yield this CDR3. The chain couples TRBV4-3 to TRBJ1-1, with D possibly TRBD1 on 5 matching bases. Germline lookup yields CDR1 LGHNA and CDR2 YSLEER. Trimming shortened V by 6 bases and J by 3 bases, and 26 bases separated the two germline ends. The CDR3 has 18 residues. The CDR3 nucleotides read TGCGCCAGCAGACGGACGACAGACACCCGCGACCTGGACACTGAAGCTTTCTTT. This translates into CASRRTTDTRDLDTEAFF.

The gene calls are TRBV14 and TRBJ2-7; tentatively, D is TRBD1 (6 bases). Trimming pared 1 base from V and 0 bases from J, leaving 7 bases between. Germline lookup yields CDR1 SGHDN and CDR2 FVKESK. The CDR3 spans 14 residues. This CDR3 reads CASSQAGVSYEQYF. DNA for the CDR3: TGTGCCAGCAGCCAAGCAGGGGTCTCCTACGAGCAGTACTTC.

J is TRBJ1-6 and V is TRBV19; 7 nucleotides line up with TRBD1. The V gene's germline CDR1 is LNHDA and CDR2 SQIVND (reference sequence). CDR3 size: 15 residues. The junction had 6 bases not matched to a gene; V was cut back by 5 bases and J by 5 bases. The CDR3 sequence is CASSLDRANNSPLHF. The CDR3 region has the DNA TGTGCCAGTAGTCTCGACAGGGCGAATAATTCACCCCTCCACTTT.

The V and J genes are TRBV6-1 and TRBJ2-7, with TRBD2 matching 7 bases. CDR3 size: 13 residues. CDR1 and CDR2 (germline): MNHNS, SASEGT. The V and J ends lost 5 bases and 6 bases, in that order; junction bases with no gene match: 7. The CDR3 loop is CASSPAGVTEQYF. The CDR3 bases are TGTGCCAGCAGTCCGGCGGGAGTAACCGAGCAGTACTTC.

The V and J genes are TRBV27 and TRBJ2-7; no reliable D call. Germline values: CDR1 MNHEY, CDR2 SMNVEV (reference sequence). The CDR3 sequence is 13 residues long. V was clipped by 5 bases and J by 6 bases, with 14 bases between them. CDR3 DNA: TGTGCCAGCAGTCTCAAAAGTTACGGCGAGCAGTACTTC. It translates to CASSLKSYGEQYF.

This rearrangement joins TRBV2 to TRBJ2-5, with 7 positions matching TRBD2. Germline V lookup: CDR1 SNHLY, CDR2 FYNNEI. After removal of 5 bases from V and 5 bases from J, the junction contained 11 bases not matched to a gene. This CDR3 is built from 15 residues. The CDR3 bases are TGTGCCAGCAGTTACTTACCGGGGGGTATGGAGACCCAGTACTTC. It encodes CASSYLPGGMETQYF.

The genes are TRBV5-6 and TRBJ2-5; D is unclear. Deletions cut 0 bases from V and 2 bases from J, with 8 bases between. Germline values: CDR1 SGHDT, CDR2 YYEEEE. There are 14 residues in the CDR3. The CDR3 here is CASSLGPRQETQYF. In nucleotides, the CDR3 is TGTGCCAGCAGCTTGGGCCCCAGACAAGAGACCCAGTACTTC.

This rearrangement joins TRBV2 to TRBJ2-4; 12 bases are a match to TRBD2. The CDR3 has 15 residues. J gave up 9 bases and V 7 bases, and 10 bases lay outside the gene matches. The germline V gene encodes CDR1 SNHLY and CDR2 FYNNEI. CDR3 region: CASKVRLAGDGIQYF. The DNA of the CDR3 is TGTGCCAGCAAAGTTAGACTAGCGGGAGACGGCATTCAGTACTTC.

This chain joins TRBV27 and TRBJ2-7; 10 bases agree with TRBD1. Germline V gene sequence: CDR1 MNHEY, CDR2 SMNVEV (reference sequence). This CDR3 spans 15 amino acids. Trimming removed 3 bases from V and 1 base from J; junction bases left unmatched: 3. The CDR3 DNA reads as TGTGCCAGCAGTTTGACAGGGGGCTTTTCCTACGAGCAGTACTTC. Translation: CASSLTGGFSYEQYF.

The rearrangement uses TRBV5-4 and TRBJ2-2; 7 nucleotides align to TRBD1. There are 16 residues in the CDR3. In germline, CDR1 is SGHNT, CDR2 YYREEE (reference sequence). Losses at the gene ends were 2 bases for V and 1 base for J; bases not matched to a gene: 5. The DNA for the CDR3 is TGTGCCAGCAGCTTCCTGACAGGGAGGAACACCGGGGAGCTGTTTTTT. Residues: CASSFLTGRNTGELFF.

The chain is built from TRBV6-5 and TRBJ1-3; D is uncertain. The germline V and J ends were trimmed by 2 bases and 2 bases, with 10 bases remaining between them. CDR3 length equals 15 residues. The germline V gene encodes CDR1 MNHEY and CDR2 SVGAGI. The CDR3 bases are TGTGCCAGCAGTTACCGGGTTTCTACTGGAAACACCATATATTTT. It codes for CASSYRVSTGNTIYF.

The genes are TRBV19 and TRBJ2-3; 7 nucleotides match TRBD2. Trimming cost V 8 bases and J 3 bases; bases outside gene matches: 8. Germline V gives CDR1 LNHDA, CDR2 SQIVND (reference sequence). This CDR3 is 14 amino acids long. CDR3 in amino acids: CASCPGGLTDTQYF. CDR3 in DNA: TGTGCCAGTTGCCCGGGGGGTTTGACAGATACGCAGTATTTT.

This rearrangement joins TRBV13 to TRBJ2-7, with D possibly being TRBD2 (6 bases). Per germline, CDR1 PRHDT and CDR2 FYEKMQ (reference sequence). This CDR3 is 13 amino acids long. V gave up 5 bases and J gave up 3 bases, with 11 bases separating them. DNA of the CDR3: TGTGCCAGCAGCCCCGGGGGTCTCTACGAGCAGTACTTC. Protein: CASSPGGLYEQYF.

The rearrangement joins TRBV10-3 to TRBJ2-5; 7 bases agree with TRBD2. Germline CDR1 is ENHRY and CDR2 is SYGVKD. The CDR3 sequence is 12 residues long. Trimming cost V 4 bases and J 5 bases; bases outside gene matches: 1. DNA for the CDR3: TGTGCCATCAGTGGGGGAGGGGAGACCCAGTACTTC. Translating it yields CAISGGGETQYF.

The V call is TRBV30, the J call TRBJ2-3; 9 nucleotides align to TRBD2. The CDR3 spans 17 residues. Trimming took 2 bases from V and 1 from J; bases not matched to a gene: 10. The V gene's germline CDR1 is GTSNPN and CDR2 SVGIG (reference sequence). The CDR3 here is CAWSSGLAGPRTDTQYF. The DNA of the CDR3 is TGTGCCTGGAGTAGCGGGCTAGCGGGACCTCGCACAGATACGCAGTATTTT.

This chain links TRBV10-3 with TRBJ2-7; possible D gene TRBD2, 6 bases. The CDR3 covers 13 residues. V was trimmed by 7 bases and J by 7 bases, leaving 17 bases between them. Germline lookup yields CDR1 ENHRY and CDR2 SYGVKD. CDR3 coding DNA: TGTGCCATCACCCCGGGACTCCCGGAGGAGCAGTACTTC. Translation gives CAITPGLPEEQYF.

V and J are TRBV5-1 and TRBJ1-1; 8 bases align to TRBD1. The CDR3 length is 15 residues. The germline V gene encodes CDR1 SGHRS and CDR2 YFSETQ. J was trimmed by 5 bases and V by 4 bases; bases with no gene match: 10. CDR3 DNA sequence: TGCGCCAGCAGCATTAAGACAGGGGCGAGGACTGAAGCTTTCTTT. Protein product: CASSIKTGARTEAFF.

The CDR3 reads CASSQDPEKLFF. The CDR3 nucleotides are TGCGCCAGCAGCCAAGATCCAGAAAAACTGTTTTTT. This chain joins TRBV4-1 and TRBJ1-4; D not resolved. The V end was cut by 0 bases, the J end by 8 bases, with 4 bases between. The CDR3 has 12 amino acids. Germline-derived CDR1 and CDR2 are MGHRA and YSYEKL.

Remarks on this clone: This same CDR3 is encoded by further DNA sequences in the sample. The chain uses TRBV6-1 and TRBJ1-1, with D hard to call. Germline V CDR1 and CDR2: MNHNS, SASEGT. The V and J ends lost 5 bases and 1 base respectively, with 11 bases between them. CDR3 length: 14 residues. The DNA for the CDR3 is TGTGCCAGCAGTACGGGGTGGGAGAACACTGAAGCTTTCTTT. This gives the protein CASSTGWENTEAFF.

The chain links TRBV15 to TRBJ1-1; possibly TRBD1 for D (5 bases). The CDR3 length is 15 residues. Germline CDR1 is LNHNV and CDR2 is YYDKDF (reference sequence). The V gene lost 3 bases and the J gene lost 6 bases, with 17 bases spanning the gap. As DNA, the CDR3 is TGTGCCACCAGCAGGACCTCAGGGAATCTGGCTGAAGCTTTCTTT. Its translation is CATSRTSGNLAEAFF. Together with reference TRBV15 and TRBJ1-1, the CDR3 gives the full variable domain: DAMVIQNPRYQVTQFGKPVTLSCSQTLNHNVMYWYQQKSSQAPKLLFHYYDKDFNNEADTPDNFQSRRPNTSFCFLDIRSPGLGDTAMYLCATSRTSGNLAEAFFGQGTRLTVV.

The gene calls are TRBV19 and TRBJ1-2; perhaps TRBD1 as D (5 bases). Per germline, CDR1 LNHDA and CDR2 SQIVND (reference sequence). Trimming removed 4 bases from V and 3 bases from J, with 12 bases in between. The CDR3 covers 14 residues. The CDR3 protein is CASSTAGTHYGYTF. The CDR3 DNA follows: TGTGCCAGTAGTACGGCCGGGACTCACTATGGCTACACCTTC.

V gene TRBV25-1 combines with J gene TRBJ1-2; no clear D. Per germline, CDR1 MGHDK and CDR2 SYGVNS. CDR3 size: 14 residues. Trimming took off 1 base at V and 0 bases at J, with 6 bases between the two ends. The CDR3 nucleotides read TGTGCCAGCAGTGAATGGGGAGCTAACTATGGCTACACCTTC. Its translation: CASSEWGANYGYTF.

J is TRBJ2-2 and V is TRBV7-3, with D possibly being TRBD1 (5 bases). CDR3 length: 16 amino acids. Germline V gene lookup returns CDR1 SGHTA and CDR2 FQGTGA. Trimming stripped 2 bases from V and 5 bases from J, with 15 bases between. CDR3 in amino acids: CASSLGFRVQTGELFF. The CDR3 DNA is TGTGCCAGCAGCTTAGGATTCAGGGTACAAACCGGGGAGCTGTTTTTT. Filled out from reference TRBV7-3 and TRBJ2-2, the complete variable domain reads GAGVSQTPSNKVTEKGKYVELRCDPISGHTALYWYRQSLGQGPEFLIYFQGTGAADDSGLPNDRFFAVRPEGSVSTLKIQRTERGDSAVYLCASSLGFRVQTGELFFGEGSRLTVL.

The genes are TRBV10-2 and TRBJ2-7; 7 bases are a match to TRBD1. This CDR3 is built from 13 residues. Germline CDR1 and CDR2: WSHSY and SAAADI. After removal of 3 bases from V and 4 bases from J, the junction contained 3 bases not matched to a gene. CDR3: CASSDYRGYEQYF. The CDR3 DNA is TGCGCCAGCAGTGACTACAGGGGTTACGAGCAGTACTTC.

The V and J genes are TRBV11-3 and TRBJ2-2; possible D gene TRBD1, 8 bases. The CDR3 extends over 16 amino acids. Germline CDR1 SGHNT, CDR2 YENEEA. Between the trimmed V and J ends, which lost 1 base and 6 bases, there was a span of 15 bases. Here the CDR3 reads CASSLGGTGGAGELFF. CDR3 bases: TGTGCCAGCAGCTTAGGAGGAACAGGGGGGGCCGGGGAGCTGTTTTTT.